This paragraph covers one T cell receptor (beta chain) sequence. No antigen is known for it. Base-call qualities are not available, and no considerably larger clone is one nucleotide away. This entry belongs to a study of high-grade serous ovarian cancer treatment subgroups (dated by TCRdb to the early 2020s). For the wider study: On average, sequencing produced approximately 14,000 reads and 7,494 unique TCR beta rearrangements for each sample. One primary tumor sample and two metastatic tumor samples were contributed by each patient, so that about a hundred samples were obtained in total. The study profiled TCR beta repertoires in high-grade serous ovarian cancer patients grouped by complete gross resection or neoadjuvant chemotherapy response under a laparoscopic triage algorithm. Of the roughly 30 patients in the cohort, around ten had no residual disease after primary surgery (R0), around ten were excellent NACT responders, and around ten were poor NACT responders. The investigation overall reported the following: Repertoire similarity between tumors from the same patient ranged from roughly 0.095 to 0.8, while tumors from different patients showed almost no similarity. TCR repertoire analyses were focused on CDR3, and CDR1 and CDR2 were not analyzed. Spatial information was not captured by bulk tumor TCR sequencing, so insight into HGSC tumor complexity and diversity was limited. Neoantigen level correlated positively with TCR clonal relatedness, and copy number variation and mutation load from whole-genome sequencing showed a positive trend with TCR clonal relatedness.

The 85 to 100 tumor samples underwent high-throughput TCR profiling with ImmunoSEQ. From the authors' description of their analysis: To measure repertoire diversity, the metrics used were richness (unique productive sequences), clonality, evenness and relatedness, and the Bhattacharyya coefficient was used to assess similarity between samples. A sensitivity analysis excluded TCRs with fewer than two reads and gave consistent conclusions. TCRdb provides this immuneACCESS table in a form limited to in-frame rearrangements. Some clones are lacking; in checked studies, under half of them reflect an unresolved V gene, and why the rest are absent is not known. D and trimming were read from the DNA, whereas the V and J calls and clone size are those reported in that table. Recorded for this sample are approximately 1,800 clones; roughly 80% of them occurred a single time. The biggest ten clones account for over 11% of the sample.

From its cysteine to its phenylalanine, the CDR3 spans 12 amino acids. The retained sequence is limited to the CDR3, 36 bases, with the frame set at the first base. Reading the germline V gene gives CDR1 LGHNT and CDR2 FRNRAP. V lost 9 bases and J lost 3 bases, and the count of bases not matched to a germline gene is 5. Tumor samples were obtained before definitive surgery or chemotherapy. Genomic DNA was extracted by the MD Anderson Biospecimen Extraction Resource, and TCR sequencing was done by the MD Anderson Cancer Genomics Laboratory. Specimen: tumor tissue. The sequence links TRBV12-5 to TRBJ2-7, with 7 bases matching TRBD1. The sequence was obtained from a human donor with high-grade serous ovarian cancer. The DNA reads TGTGCTAGAAAGACAGGGTACTACGAGCAGTACTTC. This sequence encodes CARKTGYYEQYF. The CDR3, completed at both ends by the reference TRBV12-5 and TRBJ2-7 genes, gives the full variable domain DARVTQTPRHKVTEMGQEVTMRCQPILGHNTVFWYRQTMMQGLELLAYFRNRAPLDDSGMPKDRFSAEMPDATLATLKIQPSEPRDSAVYFCARKTGYYEQYFGPGTRLTVT.